A single sample is the source of the 30 T cell receptor beta chains below, sequenced in a study of T cells in Graves' hyperthyroidism and ophthalmopathy. Regions amplified from RNA transcripts were the TCR beta CDR3 regions. HTBI primers were the set used in a first-round RT-PCR of the TCR CDR3. TCRdb reprocessed the multiplex PCR reads via MiXCR and lists one record per CDR3 protein. The sample includes approximately 710,000 distinct CDR3 sequences, roughly 17% of them seen just once. Sequencing was done on a sample of blood. These receptors were obtained from a man over 45 with Graves' hyperthyroidism.

The table lists this clonotype with many counts. The chain couples TRBV7-6 to TRBJ2-7; 7 bases are shared with TRBD2. Germline CDR1 and CDR2: SGHVS and FNYEAQ. Germline trimming cut 5 bases from V and 7 bases from J; bases unmatched to any gene: 11. The CDR3 sequence is 14 residues long. The CDR3 loop reads CASSHRDYRGEQYF. For the CDR3, the DNA is TGTGCCAGCAGCCACCGGGACTATCGCGGGGAGCAGTACTTC.

Details on this clonotype: A much larger clone lies one base from this, so it may be a read error. This rearrangement joins TRBV5-4 to TRBJ2-5; tentatively, D is TRBD1 or TRBD2 (6 bases each). CDR1 is SGHNT, CDR2 YYREEE, per germline (reference sequence). The CDR3 consists of 16 residues. The chain's CDR3 is CAGSWGASRVEETQYF. The DNA for the CDR3 is TGTGCCGGCAGCTGGGGGGCCTCGAGGGTAGAAGAGACCCAGTACTTC.

This clonotype was recorded at least ten times. The chain has TRBV7-9 and TRBJ1-2, with D possibly matching TRBD1 (5 bases). CDR3 size: 13 residues. Looked up from germline, CDR1 is SEHNR and CDR2 is FQNEAQ (reference sequence). The ends were cut back, 4 bases at V and 7 bases at J, with 13 bases in the middle. In DNA form, the CDR3 reads TGTGCCAGCAGCTGGGACGTAGGTGGTGGCTACACCTTC. It specifies CASSWDVGGGYTF.

This clonotype showed up many times. The V and J genes are TRBV12-3 or TRBV12-4 and TRBJ2-5; possibly TRBD1 for D (5 bases). The CDR3 has 13 residues. Between the trimmed V and J ends, which lost 6 bases and 4 bases, there was a span of 12 bases. DNA for the CDR3: TGTGCCAGCAGGGCAAATCAGGGAGAGACCCAGTACTTC. Amino acid sequence: CASRANQGETQYF.

The chain couples TRBV7-2 to TRBJ2-1, with TRBD2 matching over 9 bases. The CDR3 is made up of 17 amino acids. Germline V gene data show CDR1 as SGHTA and CDR2 as FQGNSA. The V gene end was trimmed by 2 bases and the J gene end by 2 bases; junction bases not matched to a gene: 7. The CDR3 reads CASSLLAGGVTYNEQFF. As DNA, the CDR3 is TGTGCCAGCAGCTTACTCGCGGGAGGGGTAACCTACAATGAGCAGTTCTTC.

This clonotype was detected only a few times. The chain combines TRBV3-1 with TRBJ1-1; 8 bases are a match to TRBD1. The CDR3 has 14 amino acids. Germline V lookup: CDR1 LGHDT, CDR2 YNNKEL (reference sequence). The CDR3 bases are TGTGCTGGCAGCAACAGGGGGATGAACACTGAAGCTTTCTTT. It codes for CAGSNRGMNTEAFF.

This clonotype was counted a few times. V usage is TRBV28 and J usage is TRBJ1-2; TRBD1 agrees at 9 bases. Germline CDR1 MDHEN, CDR2 SYDVKM. The CDR3 length is 17 residues. Trimming took 8 bases from V and 3 from J; bases not matched to a gene: 16. Written as DNA, the CDR3 is TGTGCCAGCGGGGAAGGACAGGGGCTCGCAAGAGACTATGGCTACACCTTC. It yields the protein CASGEGQGLARDYGYTF.

A few counts support this clonotype. The V gene is TRBV5-8, the J gene TRBJ2-5; D gene unclear. Trimming took off 5 bases at V and 5 bases at J, with 10 bases between the two ends. Germline V gene sequence: CDR1 SGHTS, CDR2 YDEGEE. There are 12 residues in the CDR3. For the CDR3, the DNA is TGTGCCAGCAGGGCCATGAGGGAGACCCAGTACTTC. Protein product: CASRAMRETQYF.

This clonotype was recorded at least ten times. V gene TRBV11-2 combines with J gene TRBJ1-2, with D hard to call. Trimming took off 4 bases at V and 5 bases at J, with 14 bases between the two ends. The V gene's germline CDR1 is SGHAT and CDR2 FQNNGV. This CDR3 region has 14 residues. CDR3: CASSYARTDYGYTF. The CDR3 nucleotides are TGTGCCAGCAGCTACGCCCGGACGGATTATGGCTACACCTTC.

This clonotype was counted many times. The genes are TRBV11-2 and TRBJ2-1, with D hard to call. Trimming left V 0 bases short and J 8 bases short, with 17 bases between. The germline V gene encodes CDR1 SGHAT and CDR2 FQNNGV. This CDR3 spans 16 amino acids. The DNA of the CDR3 is TGTGCCAGCAGCTTAGATCTAAGGAGAGGTTTCGATGAGCAGTTCTTC. It translates to CASSLDLRRGFDEQFF.

This clonotype has ten or more counts. The chain couples TRBV28 to TRBJ2-7; 8 bases agree with TRBD2. Trimming removed 6 bases from V and 6 bases from J; junction bases left unmatched: 7. Per the germline V gene, CDR1 is MDHEN and CDR2 is SYDVKM. CDR3 length equals 13 residues. CDR3 nucleotides: TGTGCCAGCAGATTCCGGGAGGGATCCGAGCAGTACTTC. Translation: CASRFREGSEQYF.

This clonotype was found a few times. This chain connects TRBV10-2 to TRBJ1-4; tentatively, D is TRBD1 (5 bases). Trimming took off 9 bases at V and 7 bases at J, with 15 bases between the two ends. The CDR3 runs 13 residues. Germline loops: CDR1 WSHSY, CDR2 SAAADI. The CDR3 is CASGDRGFEKLFF. The CDR3 DNA reads as TGCGCCAGTGGGGACCGAGGTTTTGAAAAACTGTTTTTT.

This clonotype was seen just once. The V and J genes are TRBV9 and TRBJ2-1, with TRBD2 matching over 15 bases. Germline V CDR1 and CDR2: SGDLS, YYNGEE. V lost 2 bases and J lost 9; bases outside the gene matches: 9. The CDR3 has 17 residues. The CDR3, as DNA: TGTGCCAGCAGCGTTGAAATCTGGACTAGCGGGAGGGCTGAGCAGTTCTTC. Translation: CASSVEIWTSGRAEQFF.

The sample holds many counts of this clonotype. J is TRBJ2-5 and V is TRBV3-1; 10 positions agree with TRBD2. Trimming at V came to 4 bases and at J to 5 bases, leaving 13 bases not matched to a gene. CDR1 is LGHDT, CDR2 YNNKEL, per germline (reference sequence). This CDR3 has 17 residues. DNA for the CDR3: TGTGCCAGCAGCCGCGCTAGCGGGAGTGGTGGCCGGGAGACCCAGTACTTC. This codes for CASSRASGSGGRETQYF.

This clonotype was counted ten times or more. The chain joins TRBV27 to TRBJ2-6; the D is unclear. From germline, CDR1 is MNHEY and CDR2 SMNVEV (reference sequence). Trimming stripped 5 bases from V and 0 bases from J, with 14 bases between. The CDR3 is 17 residues long. CDR3 residues: CASSQRTSSSGANVLTF. In nucleotides, the CDR3 is TGTGCCAGCAGTCAAAGGACGTCGAGCTCTGGGGCCAACGTCCTGACTTTC.

This clonotype was observed many times. The CDR3 DNA sequence: TGTGCCAGCAGTGAAGCGCTTGGGACAGTATCCAATGAGCAGTTCTTC. This gives the protein CASSEALGTVSNEQFF. This chain links TRBV2 with TRBJ2-1; TRBD1 matches at 7 bases. The junction had 8 bases not matched to a gene; V was cut back by 0 bases and J by 6 bases. The germline CDR1 and CDR2 sequences are SNHLY and FYNNEI. The length of the CDR3 is 16 residues.

In its sample, this clonotype was seen a few times. The rearrangement uses TRBV19 and TRBJ2-1, with 11 bases fitting TRBD2. Trimming at V came to 0 bases and at J to 0 bases, leaving 7 bases not matched to a gene. The CDR3 consists of 19 residues. CDR1 LNHDA and CDR2 SQIVND come from the germline V gene (reference sequence). CDR3 in DNA: TGTGCCAGTAGTATAGAGACTAGCGGGATGCCCCTCTCCTACAATGAGCAGTTCTTC. Encoded protein: CASSIETSGMPLSYNEQFF.

This clonotype came up many times. The genes are TRBV7-9 and TRBJ2-1; 8 bases are shared with TRBD2. CDR1 SEHNR and CDR2 FQNEAQ come from the germline V gene (reference sequence). The CDR3 length is 16 residues. Losses at the gene ends were 5 bases for V and 6 bases for J; bases not matched to a gene: 12. The CDR3 reads CASSPTIGTSSNEQFF. CDR3 DNA: TGTGCCAGCAGCCCAACAATAGGGACTAGTAGCAATGAGCAGTTCTTC.

This clonotype was seen ten or more times. This sequence joins TRBV7-3 and TRBJ1-1; 7 bases map to TRBD1. Germline CDR1 is SGHTA and CDR2 is FQGTGA. CDR3 length: 15 residues. V shed 5 bases, J shed 4 bases, and the junction held 10 bases outside the gene matches. The CDR3 coding sequence is TGTGCCAGCAGCGCCGACAGTGACAGGGTCACTGAAGCTTTCTTT. Translation: CASSADSDRVTEAFF.

In the case of this clonotype: A much larger clone differs by one base, so this may be a read error. The gene calls are TRBV27 and TRBJ2-7; D might be TRBD1 (5 bases). Germline-derived CDR1 and CDR2 are MNHEY and SMNVEV (reference sequence). The length of the CDR3 is 15 residues. Trimming stripped 4 bases from V and 2 bases from J, with 15 bases between. The chain's CDR3 is CASSSRKGAAYEQYF. The CDR3 DNA follows: TGTGCCAGCAGTTCCCGGAAAGGGGCCGCCTACGAGCAGTACTTC.

The chain uses TRBV6-6 and TRBJ2-5, with 7 nucleotides matching TRBD2. In germline, CDR1 is MNHNY, CDR2 SVGAGI (reference sequence). V was pared by 3 bases and J by 2 bases, with 9 bases of the junction left unmatched. This CDR3 contains 16 residues. CDR3 sequence reads: CASSYLGGSEQETQYF. For the CDR3, the DNA is TGTGCCAGCAGTTATTTAGGCGGGAGCGAACAAGAGACCCAGTACTTC.

This clonotype was detected only a few times. The V gene is TRBV18, the J gene TRBJ2-7, with a weak D call TRBD1 (5 bases). CDR1 and CDR2 (germline): KGHSH, LQKENI. Trimming left V 0 bases short and J 12 bases short, with 18 bases between. The CDR3 extends over 14 amino acids. The CDR3 here is CASSPPGRVQKAYF. For the CDR3, the DNA is TGTGCCAGCTCACCACCGGGCAGGGTCCAAAAAGCGTACTTC.

The V gene is TRBV5-4, the J gene TRBJ2-2, with D perhaps TRBD2 (6 bases). The CDR3 loop spans 16 amino acids. Germline V gene data show CDR1 as SGHNT and CDR2 as YYREEE (reference sequence). V was pared by 0 bases and J by 0 bases, with 9 bases between. Here the CDR3 DNA reads TGTGCCAGCAGCTTGGCGGGACTTTCGAACACCGGGGAGCTGTTTTTT. Translated, it gives CASSLAGLSNTGELFF.

This clonotype was detected a few times. V and J are TRBV12-3 or TRBV12-4 and TRBJ1-3, with 8 bases matching TRBD1. Trimming removed 3 bases from V and 4 bases from J; junction bases left unmatched: 2. This CDR3 is 14 amino acids long. CDR3 DNA: TGTGCCAGCAGTTTTCAGGGGGCAGGAAACACCATATATTTT. Translated, it gives CASSFQGAGNTIYF.

This chain uses TRBV6-1 with TRBJ1-2, with TRBD1 identical over 8 bases. Germline-derived CDR1 and CDR2 are MNHNS and SASEGT. This CDR3 is 15 amino acids long. The junction had 9 bases not matched to a gene; V was cut back by 5 bases and J by 4 bases. The CDR3 bases are TGTGCCAGCAGTTTTCGCAGGGGGCGCGGCTATGGCTACACCTTC. Its protein is CASSFRRGRGYGYTF.

This clonotype was detected ten times or more. This chain uses TRBV28 with TRBJ2-7; 8 positions match TRBD1. The CDR3 contains 14 residues. V lost 2 bases to trimming and J lost 4 bases; unmatched junction nucleotides: 4. Germline CDR1 and CDR2: MDHEN and SYDVKM. CDR3 sequence: CASSLPGQVYEQYF. The CDR3 DNA follows: TGTGCCAGCAGTTTACCGGGACAGGTTTACGAGCAGTACTTC.

This clonotype was recorded many times. V and J are TRBV9 and TRBJ1-1; 8 nucleotides agree with TRBD1. Losses at the gene ends were 0 bases for V and 5 bases for J; bases not matched to a gene: 3. The V gene's germline CDR1 is SGDLS and CDR2 YYNGEE. This CDR3 is 14 amino acids long. CDR3 sequence (DNA): TGTGCCAGCAGCGTAGCGGACAGGGTAACTGAAGCTTTCTTT. Protein: CASSVADRVTEAFF.

The table lists this clonotype with a count of one. This chain links TRBV2 with TRBJ2-5, with 14 positions matching TRBD2. Germline loops: CDR1 SNHLY, CDR2 FYNNEI. V trimming: 6 bases; J trimming: 7 bases; junction bases outside the gene matches: 7. This CDR3 has 15 amino acids. The CDR3 nucleotides read TGTGCCAGCAGCCCCGGACTAGCGGGAGGCCTGACCCAGTACTTC. It translates to CASSPGLAGGLTQYF.

The chain has TRBV6-5 and TRBJ1-6, with D possibly being TRBD1 (5 bases). Germline lookup yields CDR1 MNHEY and CDR2 SVGAGI. This CDR3 contains 15 residues. Trimming cost V 0 bases and J 10 bases, with 13 bases left between them. In DNA form, the CDR3 reads TGTGCCAGCAGTTACTCTCCCGGACCAGGGTCACCCCTCCACTTT. Its translation: CASSYSPGPGSPLHF.

This clonotype was seen many times. CDR3 nucleotide sequence: TGTGCCAGCAGGGCGGGACTAGCGGGAGTCAATGAGCAGTTCTTC. Its protein product is CASRAGLAGVNEQFF. This chain joins TRBV28 and TRBJ2-1, with 14 bases fitting TRBD2. V was pared by 6 bases and J by 6 bases, with 4 bases of the junction left unmatched. Germline assignment: CDR1 MDHEN and CDR2 SYDVKM. The CDR3 totals 15 residues.